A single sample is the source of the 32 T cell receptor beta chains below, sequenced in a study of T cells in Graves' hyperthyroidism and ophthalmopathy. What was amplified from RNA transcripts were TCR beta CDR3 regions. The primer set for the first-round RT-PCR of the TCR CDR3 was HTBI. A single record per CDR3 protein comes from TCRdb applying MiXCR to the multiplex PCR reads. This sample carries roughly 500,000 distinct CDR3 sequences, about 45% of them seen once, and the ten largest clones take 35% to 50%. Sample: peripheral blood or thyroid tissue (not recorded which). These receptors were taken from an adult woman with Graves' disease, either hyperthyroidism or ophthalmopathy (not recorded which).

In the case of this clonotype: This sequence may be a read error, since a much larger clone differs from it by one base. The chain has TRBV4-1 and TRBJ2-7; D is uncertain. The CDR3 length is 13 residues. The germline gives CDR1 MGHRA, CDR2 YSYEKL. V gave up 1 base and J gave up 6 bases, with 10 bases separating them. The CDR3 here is CASSQVPRLEQYF. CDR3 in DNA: TGCGCCAGCAGCCAAGTGCCCCGCCTCGAGCAGTACTTC.

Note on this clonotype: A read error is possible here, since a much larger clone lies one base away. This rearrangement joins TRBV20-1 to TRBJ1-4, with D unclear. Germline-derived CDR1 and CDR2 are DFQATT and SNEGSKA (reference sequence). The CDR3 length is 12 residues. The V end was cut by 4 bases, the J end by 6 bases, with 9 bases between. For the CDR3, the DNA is TGCAGTGCTAATAGAGCGGATGAAAAACTGTTTTTT. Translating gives CSANRADEKLFF.

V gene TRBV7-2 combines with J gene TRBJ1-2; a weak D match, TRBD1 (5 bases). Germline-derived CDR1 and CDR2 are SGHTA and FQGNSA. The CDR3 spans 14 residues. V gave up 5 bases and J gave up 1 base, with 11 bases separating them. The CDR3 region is CASSQGRLNYGYTF. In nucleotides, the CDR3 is TGTGCCAGCAGCCAGGGTCGCCTTAACTATGGCTACACCTTC.

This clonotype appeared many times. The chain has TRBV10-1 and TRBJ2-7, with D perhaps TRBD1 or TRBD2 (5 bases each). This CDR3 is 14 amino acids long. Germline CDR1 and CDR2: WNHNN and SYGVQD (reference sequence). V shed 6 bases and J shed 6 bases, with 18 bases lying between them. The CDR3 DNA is TGCGCCAGCAGCGCCGGGACCCTCGCCTCCGAGCAGTACTTC. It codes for CASSAGTLASEQYF.

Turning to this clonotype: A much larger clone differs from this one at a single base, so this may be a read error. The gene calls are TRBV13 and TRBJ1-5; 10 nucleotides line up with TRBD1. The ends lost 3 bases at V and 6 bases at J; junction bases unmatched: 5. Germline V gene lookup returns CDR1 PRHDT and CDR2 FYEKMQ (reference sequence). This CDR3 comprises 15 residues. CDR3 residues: CASSFSTGGIQPQHF. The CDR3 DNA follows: TGTGCCAGCAGCTTCTCGACAGGGGGCATTCAGCCCCAGCATTTT.

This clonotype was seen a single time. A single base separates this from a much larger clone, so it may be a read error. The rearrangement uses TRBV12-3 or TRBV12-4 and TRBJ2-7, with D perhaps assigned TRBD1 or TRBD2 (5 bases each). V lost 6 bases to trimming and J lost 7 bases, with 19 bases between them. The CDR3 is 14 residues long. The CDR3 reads CASSRPPGAGEQYF. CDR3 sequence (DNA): TGTGCCAGCAGCCGCCCTCCCGGGGCAGGGGAGCAGTACTTC.

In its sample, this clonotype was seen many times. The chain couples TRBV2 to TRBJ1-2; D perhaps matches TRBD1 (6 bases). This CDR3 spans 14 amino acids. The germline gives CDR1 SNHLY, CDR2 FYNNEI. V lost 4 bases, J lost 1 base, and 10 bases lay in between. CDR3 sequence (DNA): TGTGCCAGCAGTGGGACAGTGCTTAACTATGGCTACACCTTC. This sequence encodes CASSGTVLNYGYTF. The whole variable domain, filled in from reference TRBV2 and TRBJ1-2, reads EPEVTQTPSHQVTQMGQEVILRCVPISNHLYFYWYRQILGQKVEFLVSFYNNEISEKSEIFDDQFSVERPDGSNFTLKIRSTKLEDSAMYFCASSGTVLNYGYTFGSGTRLTVV.

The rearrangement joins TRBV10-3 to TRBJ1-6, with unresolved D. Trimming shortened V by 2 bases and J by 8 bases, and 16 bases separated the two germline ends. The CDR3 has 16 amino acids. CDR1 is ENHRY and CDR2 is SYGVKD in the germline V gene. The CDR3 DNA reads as TGTGCCATCAGTGAGCGCGACGGAGCTGCGGATTCACCCCTCCACTTT. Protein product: CAISERDGAADSPLHF.

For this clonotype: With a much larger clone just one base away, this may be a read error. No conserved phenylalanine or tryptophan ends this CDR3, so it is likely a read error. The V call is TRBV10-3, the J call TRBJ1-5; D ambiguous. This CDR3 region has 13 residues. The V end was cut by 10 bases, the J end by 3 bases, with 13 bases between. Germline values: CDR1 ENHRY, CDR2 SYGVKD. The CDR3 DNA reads TGTGCCAGCACCCCAGGCCTCAATCAGCCCCAGCATCTT. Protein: CASTPGLNQPQHL.

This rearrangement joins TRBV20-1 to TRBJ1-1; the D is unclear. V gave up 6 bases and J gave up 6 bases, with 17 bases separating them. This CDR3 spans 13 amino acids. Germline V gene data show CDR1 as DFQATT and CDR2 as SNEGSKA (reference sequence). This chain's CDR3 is CSAWSYTGAEAFF. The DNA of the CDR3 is TGCAGTGCCTGGTCCTACACCGGGGCTGAAGCTTTCTTT.

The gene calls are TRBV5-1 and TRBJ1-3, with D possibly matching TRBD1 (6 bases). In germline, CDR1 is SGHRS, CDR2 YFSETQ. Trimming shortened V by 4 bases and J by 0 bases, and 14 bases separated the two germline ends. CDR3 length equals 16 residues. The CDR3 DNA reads TGCGCCAGCAGCCCGGACAGCTCCATCTCTGGAAACACCATATATTTT. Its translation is CASSPDSSISGNTIYF. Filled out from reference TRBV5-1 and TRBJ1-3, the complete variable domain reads KAGVTQTPRYLIKTRGQQVTLSCSPISGHRSVSWYQQTPGQGLQFLFEYFSETQRNKGNFPGRFSGRQFSNSRSEMNVSTLELGDSALYLCASSPDSSISGNTIYFGEGSWLTVV.

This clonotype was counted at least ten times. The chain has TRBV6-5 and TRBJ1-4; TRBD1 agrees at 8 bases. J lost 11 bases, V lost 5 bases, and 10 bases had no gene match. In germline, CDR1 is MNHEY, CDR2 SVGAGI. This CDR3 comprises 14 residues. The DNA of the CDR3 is TGTGCCAGCAGTCCCGGACAGGGAGGGCGGAAACTGTTTTTT. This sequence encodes CASSPGQGGRKLFF.

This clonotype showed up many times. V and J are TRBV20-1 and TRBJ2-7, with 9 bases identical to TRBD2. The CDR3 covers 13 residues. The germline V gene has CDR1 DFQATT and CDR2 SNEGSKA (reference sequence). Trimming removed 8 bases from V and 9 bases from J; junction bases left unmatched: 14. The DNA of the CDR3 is TGCAGTTGTGCGGAAGGAGCGGGAGGTATGCAGTACTTC. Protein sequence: CSCAEGAGGMQYF.

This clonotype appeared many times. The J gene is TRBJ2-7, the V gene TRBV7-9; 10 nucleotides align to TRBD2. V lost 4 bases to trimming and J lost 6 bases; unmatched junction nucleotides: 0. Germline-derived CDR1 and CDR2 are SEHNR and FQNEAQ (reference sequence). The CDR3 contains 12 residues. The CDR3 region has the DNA TGTGCCAGCAGCTCTAGCGGGAGCGAGCAGTACTTC. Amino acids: CASSSSGSEQYF.

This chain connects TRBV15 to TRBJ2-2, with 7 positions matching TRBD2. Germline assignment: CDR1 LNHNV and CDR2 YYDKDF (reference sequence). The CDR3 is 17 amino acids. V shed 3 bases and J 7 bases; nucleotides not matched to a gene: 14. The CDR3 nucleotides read TGTGCCACCAGCAGGGGGCTAGCGGTCGATTCCGGCGGGGAGCTGTTTTTT. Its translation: CATSRGLAVDSGGELFF. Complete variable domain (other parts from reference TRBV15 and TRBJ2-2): DAMVIQNPRYQVTQFGKPVTLSCSQTLNHNVMYWYQQKSSQAPKLLFHYYDKDFNNEADTPDNFQSRRPNTSFCFLDIRSPGLGDTAMYLCATSRGLAVDSGGELFFGEGSRLTVL.

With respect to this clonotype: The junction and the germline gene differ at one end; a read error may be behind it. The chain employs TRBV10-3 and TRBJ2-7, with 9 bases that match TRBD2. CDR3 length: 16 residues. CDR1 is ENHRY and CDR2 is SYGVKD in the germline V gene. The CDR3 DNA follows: TGTGCCATCGGGTCCGGAGCGGGAGGTCTCGGCGACGAGCAGCACTTC. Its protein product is CAIGSGAGGLGDEQHF.

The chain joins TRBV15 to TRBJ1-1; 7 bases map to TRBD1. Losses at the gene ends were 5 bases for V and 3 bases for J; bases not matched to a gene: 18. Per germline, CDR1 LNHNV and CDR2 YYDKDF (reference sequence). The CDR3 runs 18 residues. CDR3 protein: CATSEPGTANQGDTEAFF. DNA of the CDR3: TGTGCCACCAGCGAGCCGGGGACAGCTAATCAGGGGGACACTGAAGCTTTCTTT.

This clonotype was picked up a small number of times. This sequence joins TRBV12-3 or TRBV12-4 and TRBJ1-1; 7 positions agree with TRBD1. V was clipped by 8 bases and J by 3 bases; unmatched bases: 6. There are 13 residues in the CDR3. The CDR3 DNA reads TGTGCCAGCGGGAGACAGGGCTACACTGAAGCTTTCTTT. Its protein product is CASGRQGYTEAFF.

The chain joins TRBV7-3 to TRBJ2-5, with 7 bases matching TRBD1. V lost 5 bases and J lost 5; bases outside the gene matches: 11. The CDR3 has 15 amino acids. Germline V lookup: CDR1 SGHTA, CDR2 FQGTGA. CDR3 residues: CASSRADRVGETQYF. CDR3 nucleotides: TGTGCCAGCAGCCGGGCCGACAGGGTCGGGGAGACCCAGTACTTC.

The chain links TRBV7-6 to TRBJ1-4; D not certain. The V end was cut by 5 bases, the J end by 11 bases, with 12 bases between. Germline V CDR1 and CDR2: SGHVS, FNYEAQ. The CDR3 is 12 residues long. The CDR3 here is CASSRGVGKLFF. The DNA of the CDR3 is TGTGCCAGCAGCCGTGGGGTGGGGAAACTGTTTTTT.

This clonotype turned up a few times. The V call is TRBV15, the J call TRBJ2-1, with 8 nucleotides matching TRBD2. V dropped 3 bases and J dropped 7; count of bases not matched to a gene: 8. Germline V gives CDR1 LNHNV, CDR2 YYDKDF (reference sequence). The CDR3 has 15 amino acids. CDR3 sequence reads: CATSSNREGRNEQFF. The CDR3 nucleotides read TGTGCCACCAGCAGCAACCGGGAGGGCCGTAATGAGCAGTTCTTC.

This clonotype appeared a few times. The CDR3, as DNA: TGTGCCACCAGCAGAGACAGGGACCCCTTCGGCTACACCTTC. It codes for CATSRDRDPFGYTF. The V gene is TRBV15, the J gene TRBJ1-2; TRBD1 might be the D (5 bases). The CDR3 consists of 14 residues. V shed 0 bases and J shed 8 bases, with 13 bases lying between them. The germline V gene has CDR1 LNHNV and CDR2 YYDKDF (reference sequence).

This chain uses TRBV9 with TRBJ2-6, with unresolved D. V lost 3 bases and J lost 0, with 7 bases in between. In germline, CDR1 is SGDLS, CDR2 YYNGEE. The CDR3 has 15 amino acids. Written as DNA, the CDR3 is TGTGCCAGCAGCGGAGAATTCTCTGGGGCCAACGTCCTGACTTTC. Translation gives CASSGEFSGANVLTF.

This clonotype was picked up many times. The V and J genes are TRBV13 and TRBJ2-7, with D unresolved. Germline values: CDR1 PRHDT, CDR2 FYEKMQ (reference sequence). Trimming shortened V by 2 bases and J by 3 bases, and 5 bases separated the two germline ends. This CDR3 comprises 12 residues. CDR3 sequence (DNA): TGTGCCAGCAGCTTAAAGGGCTACGAGCAGTACTTC. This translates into CASSLKGYEQYF.

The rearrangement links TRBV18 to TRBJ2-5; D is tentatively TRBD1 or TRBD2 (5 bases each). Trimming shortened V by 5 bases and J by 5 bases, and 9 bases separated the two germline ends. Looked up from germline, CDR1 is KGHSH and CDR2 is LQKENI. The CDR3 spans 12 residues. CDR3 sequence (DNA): TGTGCCAGCTCAGCAGGGACCGAGACCCAGTACTTC. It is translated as CASSAGTETQYF.

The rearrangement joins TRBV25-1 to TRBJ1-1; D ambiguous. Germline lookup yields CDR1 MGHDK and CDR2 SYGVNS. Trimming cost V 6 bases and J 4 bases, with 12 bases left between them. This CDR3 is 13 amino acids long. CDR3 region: CASRNGLATEAFF. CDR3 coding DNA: TGTGCCAGCAGGAACGGGTTAGCCACTGAAGCTTTCTTT.

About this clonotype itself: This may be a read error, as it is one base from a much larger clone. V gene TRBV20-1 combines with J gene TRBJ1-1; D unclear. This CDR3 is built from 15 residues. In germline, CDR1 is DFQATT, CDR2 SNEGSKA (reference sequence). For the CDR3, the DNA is TGCAGTGCTACTCCCGGAGGGCTAATAAACACTGGAGCTTTCTTT. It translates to CSATPGGLINTGAFF.

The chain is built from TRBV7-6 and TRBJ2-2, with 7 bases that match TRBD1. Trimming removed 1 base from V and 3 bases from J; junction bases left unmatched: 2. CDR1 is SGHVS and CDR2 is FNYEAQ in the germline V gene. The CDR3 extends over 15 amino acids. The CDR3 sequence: CASSLGQGDTGELFF. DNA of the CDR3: TGTGCCAGCAGCTTAGGGCAGGGGGACACCGGGGAGCTGTTTTTT.

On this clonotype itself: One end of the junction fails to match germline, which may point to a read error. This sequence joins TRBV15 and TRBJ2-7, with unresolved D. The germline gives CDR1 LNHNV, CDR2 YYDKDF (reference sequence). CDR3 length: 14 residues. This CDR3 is CAASRSIGGWEQYF. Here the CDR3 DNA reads TGTGCCGCCAGCAGATCAATAGGCGGTTGGGAGCAGTACTTC.

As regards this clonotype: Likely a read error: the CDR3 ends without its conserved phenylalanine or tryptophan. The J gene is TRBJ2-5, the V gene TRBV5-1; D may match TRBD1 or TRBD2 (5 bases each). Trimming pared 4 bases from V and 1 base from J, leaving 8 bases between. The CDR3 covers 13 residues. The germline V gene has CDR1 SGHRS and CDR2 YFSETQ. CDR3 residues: CASSGTSQETQYS. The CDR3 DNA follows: TGCGCCAGCAGCGGGACGTCCCAAGAGACCCAGTACTCC.

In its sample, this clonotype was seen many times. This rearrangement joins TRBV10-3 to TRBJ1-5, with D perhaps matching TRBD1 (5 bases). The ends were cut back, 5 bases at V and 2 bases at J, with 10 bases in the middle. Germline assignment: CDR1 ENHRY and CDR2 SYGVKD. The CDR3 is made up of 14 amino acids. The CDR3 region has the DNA TGTGCCATCAGTCCGACGGGGGGCAATCAGCCCCAGCATTTT. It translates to CAISPTGGNQPQHF.

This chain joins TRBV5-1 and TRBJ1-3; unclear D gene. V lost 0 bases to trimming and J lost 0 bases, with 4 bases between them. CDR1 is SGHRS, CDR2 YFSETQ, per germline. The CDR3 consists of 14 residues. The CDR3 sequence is CASSLEDSGNTIYF. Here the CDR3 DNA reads TGCGCCAGCAGCTTGGAGGACTCTGGAAACACCATATATTTT.